Listed here is a single TCR beta chain. Its antigen is as yet unknown. The data were obtained in a study of graft-versus-host responses after intestinal transplantation. V was clipped by 4 bases and J by 10 bases; unmatched bases: 19. Germline V CDR1 and CDR2: SQVTM, ANQGSEA. CDR3 length: 16 amino acids. The table came from immunoSEQ multiplex PCR; TCRdb's copy has only in-frame clones and leaves some out. Of some 86,000 clones listed, 88% are singletons. The sequencing used unstimulated CD4+ T cells sorted from spleen or lymph node cells, collected before transplant. The receptor comes from a human donor who was the organ donor for an intestinal transplant. V and J are TRBV29-1 and TRBJ1-1; 9 positions agree with TRBD1. CDR3 sequence reads: CSVGFWSRQGGSAAFF. CDR3 DNA sequence: TGCAGCGTTGGTTTCTGGTCGCGACAGGGGGGGTCTGCAGCTTTCTTT. Full variable domain (remainder filled in from reference TRBV29-1 and TRBJ1-1): SAVISQKPSRDICQRGTSLTIQCQVDSQVTMMFWYRQQPGQSLTLIATANQGSEATYESGFVIDKFPISRPNLTFSTLTVSNMSPEDSSIYLCSVGFWSRQGGSAAFFGQGTRLTVV.